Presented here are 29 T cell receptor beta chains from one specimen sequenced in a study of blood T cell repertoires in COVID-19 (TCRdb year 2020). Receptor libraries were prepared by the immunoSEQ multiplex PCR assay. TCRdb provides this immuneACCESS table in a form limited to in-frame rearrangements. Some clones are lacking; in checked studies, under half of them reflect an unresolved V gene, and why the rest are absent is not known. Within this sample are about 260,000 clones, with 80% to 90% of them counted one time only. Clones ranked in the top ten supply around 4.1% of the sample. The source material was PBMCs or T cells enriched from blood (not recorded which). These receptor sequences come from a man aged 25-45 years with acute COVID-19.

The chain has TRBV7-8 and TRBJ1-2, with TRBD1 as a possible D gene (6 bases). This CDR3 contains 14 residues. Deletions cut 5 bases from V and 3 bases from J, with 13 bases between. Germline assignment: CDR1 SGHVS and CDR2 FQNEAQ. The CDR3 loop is CASSAQGLDYGYTF. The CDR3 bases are TGTGCCAGCAGCGCCCAGGGGTTGGACTATGGCTACACCTTC.

The CDR3 is CASGLGSRTEAFF. The CDR3 DNA sequence: TGTGCTAGTGGTTTAGGTTCGAGGACTGAAGCTTTCTTT. The rearrangement uses TRBV12-5 and TRBJ1-1; D gene ambiguous. The CDR3 spans 13 residues. Deletions cut 3 bases from V and 5 bases from J, with 10 bases between. CDR1 and CDR2 from the germline V gene are LGHNT and FRNRAP.

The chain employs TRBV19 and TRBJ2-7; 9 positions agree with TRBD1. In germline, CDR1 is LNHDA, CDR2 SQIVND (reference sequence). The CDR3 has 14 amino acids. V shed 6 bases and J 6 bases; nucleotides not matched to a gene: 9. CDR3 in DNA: TGTGCCAGTAGGGCCGGGACAGGGCTCTCCGAGCAGTACGTC. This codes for CASRAGTGLSEQYV.

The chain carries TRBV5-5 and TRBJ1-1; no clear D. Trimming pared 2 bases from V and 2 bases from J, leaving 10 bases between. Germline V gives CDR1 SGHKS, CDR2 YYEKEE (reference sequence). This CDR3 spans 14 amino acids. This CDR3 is CASSFHLLNTEAFF. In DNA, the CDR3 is TGTGCCAGCAGCTTTCACTTGCTTAACACTGAAGCTTTCTTT.

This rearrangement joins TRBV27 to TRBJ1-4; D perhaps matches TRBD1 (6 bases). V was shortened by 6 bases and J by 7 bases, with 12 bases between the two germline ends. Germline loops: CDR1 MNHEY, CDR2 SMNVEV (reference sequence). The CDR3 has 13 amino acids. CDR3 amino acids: CASRQGAGEKLFF. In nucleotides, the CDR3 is TGTGCCAGCAGACAGGGCGCAGGTGAAAAACTGTTTTTT.

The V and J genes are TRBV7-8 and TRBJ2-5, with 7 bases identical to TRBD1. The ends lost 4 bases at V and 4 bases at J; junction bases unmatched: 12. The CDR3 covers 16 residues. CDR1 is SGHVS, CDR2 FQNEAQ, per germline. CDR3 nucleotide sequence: TGTGCCAGCAGCTCCCAGCGAAGGGGGCGAGGAGAGACCCAGTACTTC. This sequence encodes CASSSQRRGRGETQYF.

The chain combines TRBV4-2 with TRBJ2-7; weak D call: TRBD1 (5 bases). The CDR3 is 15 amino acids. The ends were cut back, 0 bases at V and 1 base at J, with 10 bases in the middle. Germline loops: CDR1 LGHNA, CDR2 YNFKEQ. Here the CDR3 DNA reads TGTGCCAGCAGCCAAGATAGCCAGGGATCCTACGAGCAGTACGTC. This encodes CASSQDSQGSYEQYV.

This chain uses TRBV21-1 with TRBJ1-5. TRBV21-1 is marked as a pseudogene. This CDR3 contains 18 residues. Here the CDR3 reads CARSCRTNSPGGNQPQHF. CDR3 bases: TGTGCCAGGTCCTGCCGGACAAATTCCCCGGGGGGCAATCAGCCCCAGCATTTT.

CDR3 protein: CASSQELGPNYGYTF. The CDR3 DNA sequence: TGTGCCAGCAGCCAAGAACTGGGCCCCAACTATGGCTACACCTTC. The V call is TRBV14, the J call TRBJ1-2; D remains unclear. Trimming removed 0 bases from V and 2 bases from J, with 10 bases in between. CDR3 length: 15 residues. CDR1 is SGHDN, CDR2 FVKESK, per germline.

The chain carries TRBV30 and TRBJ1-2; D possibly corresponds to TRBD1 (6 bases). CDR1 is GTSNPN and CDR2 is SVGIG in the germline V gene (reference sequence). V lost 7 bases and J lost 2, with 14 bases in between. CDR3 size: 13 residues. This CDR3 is CASKPGQNYGYTF. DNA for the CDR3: TGTGCCTCTAAGCCGGGACAAAACTATGGCTACACCTTC.

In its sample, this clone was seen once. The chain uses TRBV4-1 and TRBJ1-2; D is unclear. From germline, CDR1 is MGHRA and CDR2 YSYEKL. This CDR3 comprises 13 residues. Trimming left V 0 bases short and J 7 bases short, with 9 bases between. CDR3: CASSQERISGYTF. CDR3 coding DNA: TGCGCCAGCAGCCAAGAGAGGATCTCTGGCTACACCTTC.

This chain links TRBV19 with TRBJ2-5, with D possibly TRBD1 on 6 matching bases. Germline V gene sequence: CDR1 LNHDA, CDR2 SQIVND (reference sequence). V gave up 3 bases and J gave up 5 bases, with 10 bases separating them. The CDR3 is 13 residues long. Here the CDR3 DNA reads TGTGCCAGTAGTATGGGGGCGGCGGAGACCCAGTACTTC. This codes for CASSMGAAETQYF.

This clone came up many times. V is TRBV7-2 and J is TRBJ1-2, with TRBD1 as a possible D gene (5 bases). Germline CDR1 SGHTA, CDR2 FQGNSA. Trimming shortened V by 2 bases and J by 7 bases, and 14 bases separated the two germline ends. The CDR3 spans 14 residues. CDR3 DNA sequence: TGTGCCAGCAGCTTAACAGGCCCTCAGCGTGGCTACACCTTC. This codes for CASSLTGPQRGYTF.

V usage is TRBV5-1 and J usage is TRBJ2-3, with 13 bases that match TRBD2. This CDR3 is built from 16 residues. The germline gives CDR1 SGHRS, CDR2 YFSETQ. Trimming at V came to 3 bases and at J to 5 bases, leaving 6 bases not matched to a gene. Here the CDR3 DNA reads TGCGCCAGCAGCTACCGGACTAGCGGGGGTAGAGATACGCAGTATTTT. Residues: CASSYRTSGGRDTQYF.

The CDR3 bases are TGTGCCAGCAGCTTTAGCACAGGGGAATACGAGCAGTACGTC. It specifies CASSFSTGEYEQYV. The chain joins TRBV7-8 to TRBJ2-7; 7 positions agree with TRBD1. This CDR3 comprises 14 residues. With V trimmed by 3 bases and J by 4 bases, 6 bases remained unmatched. The V gene's germline CDR1 is SGHVS and CDR2 FQNEAQ.

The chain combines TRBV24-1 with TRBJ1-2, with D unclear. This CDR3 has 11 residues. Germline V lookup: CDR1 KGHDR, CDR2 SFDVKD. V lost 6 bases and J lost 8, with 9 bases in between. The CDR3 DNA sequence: TGTGCCACCAGTCCTGGCTTCGGCTACACCTTC. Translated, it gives CATSPGFGYTF.

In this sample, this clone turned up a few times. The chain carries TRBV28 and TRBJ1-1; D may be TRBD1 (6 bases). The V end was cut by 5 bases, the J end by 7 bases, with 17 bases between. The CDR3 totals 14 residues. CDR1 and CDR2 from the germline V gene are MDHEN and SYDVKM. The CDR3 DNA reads TGTGCCAGCAGTCCCACCCTGGGGGCGGGTGAAGCTTTCTTT. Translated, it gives CASSPTLGAGEAFF.

The chain's CDR3 is CASSFGSAVHEQYV. As DNA, the CDR3 is TGTGCCAGCAGCTTCGGGTCGGCGGTCCACGAGCAGTACGTC. J is TRBJ2-7 and V is TRBV11-2; D ambiguous. Per germline, CDR1 SGHAT and CDR2 FQNNGV. This CDR3 is built from 14 residues. Between the trimmed V and J ends, which lost 3 bases and 5 bases, there was a span of 14 bases.

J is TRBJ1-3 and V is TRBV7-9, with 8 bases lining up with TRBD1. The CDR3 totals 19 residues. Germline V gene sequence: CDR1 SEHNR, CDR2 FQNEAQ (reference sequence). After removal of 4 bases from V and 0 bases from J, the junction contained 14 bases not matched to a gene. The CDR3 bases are TGTGCCAGCAGCTGGACAGGGATCTCATTAATATCCTCTGGAAACACCATATATTTT. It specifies CASSWTGISLISSGNTIYF.

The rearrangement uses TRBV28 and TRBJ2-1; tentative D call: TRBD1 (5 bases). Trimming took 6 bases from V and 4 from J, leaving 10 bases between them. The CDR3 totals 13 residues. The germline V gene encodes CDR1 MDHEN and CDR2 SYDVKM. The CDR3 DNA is TGTGCCAGCAGCGGACAACCGTACAATGAGCAGTTCTTC. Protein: CASSGQPYNEQFF.

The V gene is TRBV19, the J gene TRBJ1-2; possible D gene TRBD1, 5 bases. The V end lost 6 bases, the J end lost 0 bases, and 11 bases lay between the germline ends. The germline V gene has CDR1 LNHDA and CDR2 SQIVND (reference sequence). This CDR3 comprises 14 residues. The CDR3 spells CASRAQGTNYGYTF. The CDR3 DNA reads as TGTGCCAGTAGGGCTCAGGGCACTAACTATGGCTACACCTTC.

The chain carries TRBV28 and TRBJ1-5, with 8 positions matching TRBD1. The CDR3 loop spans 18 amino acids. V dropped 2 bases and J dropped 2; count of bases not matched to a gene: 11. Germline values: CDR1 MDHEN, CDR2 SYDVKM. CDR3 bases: TGTGCCAGCAGTTTAACCGGGACAGGTGGAGGACGCAATCAGCCCCAGCATTTT. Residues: CASSLTGTGGGRNQPQHF.

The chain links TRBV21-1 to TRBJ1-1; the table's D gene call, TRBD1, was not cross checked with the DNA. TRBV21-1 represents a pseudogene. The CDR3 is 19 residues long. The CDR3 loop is CASSNITGGGWAMNTEAFF. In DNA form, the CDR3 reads TGTGCCAGCAGCAACATAACAGGGGGCGGCTGGGCGATGAACACTGAAGCTTTCTTT.

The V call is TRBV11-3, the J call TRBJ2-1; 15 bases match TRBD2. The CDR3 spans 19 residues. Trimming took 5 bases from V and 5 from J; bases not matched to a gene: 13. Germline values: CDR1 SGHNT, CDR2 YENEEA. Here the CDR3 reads CASSRPPGLAGGLNNEQFF. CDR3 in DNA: TGTGCCAGCAGCCGGCCCCCGGGACTAGCGGGAGGATTAAACAATGAGCAGTTCTTC. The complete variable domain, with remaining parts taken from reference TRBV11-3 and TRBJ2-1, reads EAGVVQSPRYKIIEKKQPVAFWCNPISGHNTLYWYLQNLGQGPELLIRYENEEAVDDSQLPKDRFSAERLKGVDSTLKIQPAELGDSAVYLCASSRPPGLAGGLNNEQFFGPGTRLTVL.

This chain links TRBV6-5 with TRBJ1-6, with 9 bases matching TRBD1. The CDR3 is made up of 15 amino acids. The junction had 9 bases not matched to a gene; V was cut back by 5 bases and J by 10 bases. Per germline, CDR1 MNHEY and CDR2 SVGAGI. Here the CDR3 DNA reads TGTGCCAGCAGTCCCCCGGGACAGGGAGAATCACCCCTCCACTTT. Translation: CASSPPGQGESPLHF.

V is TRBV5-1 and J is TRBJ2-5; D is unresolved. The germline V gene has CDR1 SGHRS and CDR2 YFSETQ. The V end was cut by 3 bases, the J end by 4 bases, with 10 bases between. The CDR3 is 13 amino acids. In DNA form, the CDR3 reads TGCGCCAGCAGCTATTACGGTGGAGAGACCCAGTACTTC. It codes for CASSYYGGETQYF.

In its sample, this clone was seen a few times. CDR3 sequence (DNA): TGTGCCAGCAGTCGGGACAGGGCGGAGGGCGCTTTCTTT. Amino acids: CASSRDRAEGAFF. This chain joins TRBV6-5 and TRBJ1-1; 9 bases are a match to TRBD1. The germline V gene encodes CDR1 MNHEY and CDR2 SVGAGI. CDR3 length: 13 residues. The trim removed 5 bases at V and 11 bases at J, leaving 9 bases unmatched.

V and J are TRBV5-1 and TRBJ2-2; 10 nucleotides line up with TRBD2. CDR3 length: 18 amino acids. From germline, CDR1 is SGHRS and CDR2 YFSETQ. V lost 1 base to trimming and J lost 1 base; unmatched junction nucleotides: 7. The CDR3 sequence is CASSLNSGGTRNTGELFF. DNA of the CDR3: TGCGCCAGCAGCTTGAATAGCGGGGGGACTCGGAACACCGGGGAGCTGTTTTTT.

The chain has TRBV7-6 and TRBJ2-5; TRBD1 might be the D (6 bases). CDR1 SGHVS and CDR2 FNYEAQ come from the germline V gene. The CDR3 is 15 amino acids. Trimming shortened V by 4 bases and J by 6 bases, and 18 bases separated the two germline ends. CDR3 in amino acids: CASSYLSGEPKTQYF. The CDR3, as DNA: TGTGCCAGCAGCTACCTGTCAGGGGAACCAAAGACCCAGTACTTC.